This T cell receptor (beta chain) derives from a study of response to subunit inactivated influenza vaccine. Notes on the study in general: Authors suggested few new T cells are recruited by each seasonal influenza vaccination.

The table lists this clonotype with many counts. Antigen unknown. The CDR3 loop spans 12 amino acids. Trimming left V 5 bases short and J 10 bases short, with 16 bases between. Germline loops: CDR1 SQVTM, CDR2 ANQGSEA. TCRdb analysed the RT-PCR reads with MiXCR anew, one entry per CDR3 protein. The sample has 590,000 or so distinct CDR3 sequences; approximately 14% are singletons. The sample was PBMCs from blood, taken roughly 15 days before vaccination. This clonotype originated in a man between 50 and 59 years old who received an inactivated influenza vaccine. V gene TRBV29-1 combines with J gene TRBJ2-3; D possibly matches TRBD1 or TRBD2 (5 bases each). In nucleotides, the CDR3 is TGCAGCGTTACCGGGACGTACAATCCGCAGTATTTT. Translated, it gives CSVTGTYNPQYF.